This T cell receptor (beta chain) emerged from a study of blood T cell repertoires in COVID-19. About the research overall: The analysed material was cDNA or gDNA that came from T cells, B-cell-depleted T cells, or PBMCs.

Only in-frame clones appear in the TCRdb table, and some are missing; sequencing was by immunoSEQ multiplex PCR. The sample includes about 480,000 clones, about 88% of them seen just once. Followed over time, Seattle patients had been enrolled while infection was active. This CDR3 comprises 16 residues. The germline V gene encodes CDR1 MNHNS and CDR2 SASEGT. Trimming cost V 1 base and J 2 bases; bases outside gene matches: 4. The sequence derives from a man aged 18 to 29 with COVID-19, enrolled during active disease. The genes are TRBV6-1 and TRBJ2-3; 9 nucleotides align to TRBD1. Source material: peripheral blood. The CDR3 region is CASSEGGTGPTDTQYF. DNA of the CDR3: TGTGCCAGCAGTGAAGGGGGGACAGGGCCCACAGATACGCAGTATTTT.